The TCR beta chain under discussion was sequenced for a study of blood T cell repertoires in COVID-19. Background on the study: Both acute and convalescent COVID-19 samples were obtained from the United States, Italy and Spain.

The CDR3 has 14 residues. Germline loops: CDR1 LGHDT, CDR2 YNNKEL (reference sequence). V shed 7 bases, J shed 2 bases, and the junction held 6 bases outside the gene matches. Original processing methods: Researchers report that nucleated cell counts were estimated from reference gene primer amplification. The protocol was immunoSEQ multiplex PCR, while the TCRdb copy is restricted to in-frame clones and leaves out a portion. V and J calls and clone size are those listed in that table; D and trimming were worked out from the DNA. The table shows tens of thousands of clones, with 88% occurring only once.

Sequencing was performed on peripheral blood. The sequence derives from a human donor in a cohort sampled during active COVID-19. J is TRBJ1-2 and V is TRBV3-1 (or the pseudogene TRBV3-2); 8 bases are a match to TRBD1. CDR3 sequence reads: CASKMDRDNYGYTF. For the CDR3, the DNA is TGTGCCAGCAAGATGGACAGGGACAACTATGGCTACACCTTC.